This paragraph covers one T cell receptor (beta chain) sequence. This clone was seen a few times. Within one base of it there is no much larger clone, and no base qualities were kept. Counted from cysteine to phenylalanine, this CDR3 has 15 amino acids. Of all the DNA, just the CDR3 is kept, 45 bases in frame from base 1. Cut back by 1 base and 2 bases, the V and J ends lie 11 bases apart. The germline V gene gives CDR1 as LGHNA and CDR2 as YSLEER. The intended sense of this specimen's time point label: cells obtained before transplantation from donor or recipient. In the mixed lymphocyte reactions, approximately 200,000 CFSE-labeled pre-transplant responders were plated with approximately 200,000 irradiated violet-dye-labeled stimulators and cultured for 5 to 6 days. After the mixed lymphocyte reaction, proliferating CD3+CD4+CFSE-low and CD3+CD8+CFSE-low responder cells were FACS-sorted on a BD Influx sorter.

The method was the immunoSEQ multiplex PCR assay. For most patients, genomic DNA was isolated with the Qiagen DNeasy Blood and Tissue Kit and sent frozen to Adaptive Biotechnologies for TCR sequencing. Adaptive Biotechnologies carried out high-throughput TCR-beta CDR3 sequencing of genomic DNA for most patients. The paper's processing steps were these. TCR sequencing data for roughly 20 patients were retrieved from Adaptive's ImmunoSEQ software; three other patients were processed with MiXCR and VDJtools. To correct CD4 versus CD8 sorting errors, sequences present in both subsets at a frequency ratio below 5:1 were removed. Because the origin of CDR3 nucleotide sequences shared between donor and recipient could not be assigned, those sequences were removed. To count as alloreactive, a clone needed at least 2-fold expansion over unstimulated cells and a minimum CFSE-low frequency of 0.002% (template counts) or 0.001% (read counts). Clones detected in sequenced pre-transplant spleen, lymph node, or MLR CFSE-low populations of the donor or recipient were defined as mappable. The cumulative frequency of alloreactive clones was calculated as a percentage of all sequences, weighted by copy number. As stored in TCRdb, this immuneACCESS dataset retains in-frame rearrangements with V and J assigned. A fraction of the clones does not appear; measured against another copy, unresolved V genes explain less than half of the discrepancy, and the remainder lacks a known reason. From that table come the V and J calls and clone size; the DNA was used to work out D and trimming. The sample yields approximately 14,000 clones; 30% to 35% were counted once. The top ten hold roughly 1.9% of the sample.

This sample was taken from a study of graft-versus-host responses after intestinal transplantation (dated by TCRdb to the early 2020s). In the study overall: Multivisceral, liver-intestinal, or isolated intestinal transplants were received by the recipients. Donor T cell macrochimerism was defined as a peak of at least 4% donor T cells among recipient peripheral blood mononuclear cells. The cohort enrolled about two dozen intestinal transplant recipients including one retransplant, and a few patients lacking pretransplant specimens were excluded. Anti-thymocyte globulin induction was given to all recipients, followed by maintenance tacrolimus and steroids for approximately three years. Bulk TCR-beta CDR3 sequencing was used to track graft-versus-host and host-versus-graft alloreactive T cell clones in the graft, circulation and bone marrow after intestinal transplantation. Instead of going to the commercial service, samples from a few later patients were sequenced in-house on an Illumina MiSeq and processed with MiXCR. To identify alloreactive clones, pre-transplant mixed lymphocyte reaction products were sequenced and then compared with unstimulated pre-transplant donor and recipient T cells. What the authors observed across the whole study: Conclusions were limited by the relatively low number and heterogeneity of intestinal transplant patients. Early after transplant, declines in HvG clones were associated with peak levels of circulating GvH clones. In the allografts of patients with donor T cell macrochimerism, GvH to HvG T cell clonal ratios were high. GvH clones were detected in recipient bone marrow, and some of these GvH clones were observed earlier in ileal mucosa or blood, consistent with an intestinal mucosal origin.

The chain is assembled from TRBV4-3 and TRBJ2-5; the D gene identity is not certain. This receptor was taken from a human patient who received an intestinal transplant. The sequencing here drew on alloreactive CD8+ T cells from a mixed lymphocyte reaction culture, taken before intestinal transplant. What the cell subset or site label conveys for this sample: CFSE-low proliferating T cells sorted from roughly 6-day pre-transplant mixed lymphocyte reaction (GvH or HvG direction). The CDR3 corresponds to CASSQGPGSQETQYF. The nucleotides read TGCGCCAGCAGCCAAGGTCCCGGGTCACAAGAGACCCAGTACTTC.